What follows are 3 T cell receptor beta chains derived from one specimen sequenced in a study of CD8+ T cells in alopecia areata. RNA was isolated and reverse transcribed to cDNA, the sequencing template. Using immunoSEQ multiplex PCR, the repertoire was profiled, and TCRdb retains in-frame clones only, with some absent. Of more than 95,000 clones listed, about 46% are singletons. The sequenced material came from NKG2D-low CD8+ T cells sorted from blood. All receptors derive from a human donor with alopecia areata.

This clone was observed a single time. The chain joins TRBV15 to TRBJ1-2; 10 positions agree with TRBD1. Germline values: CDR1 LNHNV, CDR2 YYDKDF (reference sequence). V lost 1 base and J lost 8; bases outside the gene matches: 7. The CDR3 consists of 15 residues. Here the CDR3 reads CATSRVPGTGVGYTF. CDR3 DNA: TGTGCCACCAGCAGAGTTCCCGGGACAGGGGTCGGCTACACCTTC. Filled out from reference TRBV15 and TRBJ1-2, the complete variable domain reads DAMVIQNPRYQVTQFGKPVTLSCSQTLNHNVMYWYQQKSSQAPKLLFHYYDKDFNNEADTPDNFQSRRPNTSFCFLDIRSPGLGDTAMYLCATSRVPGTGVGYTFGSGTRLTVV.

This clone appeared a few times. CDR3 nucleotides: TGCGCCAGCAGCCCCTGGGACAGCCGCACAGATACGCAGTATTTT. Translating gives CASSPWDSRTDTQYF. This chain connects TRBV5-1 to TRBJ2-3, with TRBD1 matching 7 bases. CDR1 and CDR2 from the germline V gene are SGHRS and YFSETQ. J lost 1 base, V lost 4 bases, and 6 bases had no gene match. This CDR3 comprises 15 residues.

As regards this clone: Other DNA sequences in the sample encode the same CDR3. The chain employs TRBV27 and TRBJ2-1; TRBD2 might be the D (6 bases). The CDR3 covers 14 residues. V lost 5 bases to trimming and J lost 3 bases, with 11 bases between them. Germline-derived CDR1 and CDR2 are MNHEY and SMNVEV (reference sequence). The CDR3 loop reads CASSLAGSYNEQFF. CDR3 nucleotides: TGTGCCAGCAGTCTCGCGGGGAGCTACAATGAGCAGTTCTTC.